Listed below are T cell receptor beta chains from one sample, sequenced in a study of cytomegalovirus exposure and HLA in healthy donors. Data came from immunoSEQ multiplex PCR; TCRdb stores just in-frame clones and leaves some out. The repertoire holds 70,000 to 90,000 clones, more than 50% seen once, with around 16% in the top ten. The sample comprised PBMCs. All receptors come from a woman aged 40 to 55 in good health and CMV-seropositive. The CDR3 runs from the conserved cysteine through the conserved F or W. D genes are given only for firm matches. Clone size appears in some rows only: once, few, many, or a class for an expanded clone.

d_call clone_size j_call v_call cdr3_nt cdr3_aa
TRBD1 . TRBJ1-1 TRBV15 TGTGCCACCAGCAGGTATTCGACAGGGGCTGAAGCTTTCTTT CATSRYSTGAEAFF
. . TRBJ2-2 TRBV4-2 TGTGCCAGCAGCCCTAACTTAGCGGTCCGCACCGGGGAGCTGTTTTTT CASSPNLAVRTGELFF
. . TRBJ2-3 TRBV7-2 TGTGCCAGCAGCTCCCGCGCGGGCACAGATACGCAGTATTTT CASSSRAGTDTQYF
. . TRBJ2-7 TRBV5-1 TGCGCCAGCAGCTTGAAGCCCCACGAGCAGTACTTC CASSLKPHEQYF
TRBD2 . TRBJ2-1 TRBV5-4 TGTGCCAGCAGATCCGGGAGGAATGGTGAGCAGTTCTTC CASRSGRNGEQFF
. . TRBJ2-7 TRBV6-6 TGTGCCAGCAGTTACAGTGTAGGGGTCGAGCAGTACTTC CASSYSVGVEQYF
TRBD1 few TRBJ2-2 TRBV7-9 TGTGCCAGCAGCTTGGGGGACAGGGGAGTAACCGGGGAGCTGTTTTTT CASSLGDRGVTGELFF
TRBD1 . TRBJ1-1 TRBV19 TGTGCCAGTAGTATTCAGGGGGCTACTGAAGCTTTCTTT CASSIQGATEAFF
TRBD2 . TRBJ2-7 TRBV7-9 TGTGCCAGCAGCTCCGGGGGGAATCCCTACGAGCAGTACTTC CASSSGGNPYEQYF
. . TRBJ2-7 TRBV5-5 TGTGCCAGCAGCCCCGAACCGCAGGATTCAGGAGAGCAGTACTTC CASSPEPQDSGEQYF
TRBD2 . TRBJ2-7 TRBV7-2 TGTGCCAGCAGCCGGACTAGCGGGAGTACGAGCTCCTACGAGCAGTACTTC CASSRTSGSTSSYEQYF
TRBD1 . TRBJ2-3 TRBV2 TGTGCCAGCAGCTCTACAGGGGCATTGGGCACAGATACGCAGTATTTT CASSSTGALGTDTQYF
TRBD2 . TRBJ2-5 TRBV4-1 TGCGCCAGCAGCCAACTACACTCGAGCGGGAGGGGGGAGACCCAGTACTTC CASSQLHSSGRGETQYF
. few TRBJ2-3 TRBV4-3 TGCGCCAGCAGCCAAGCCCGAGAAAATACGCAGTATTTT CASSQARENTQYF
TRBD2 . TRBJ2-7 TRBV7-3 TGTGCCAGCGGGACTAGCGGGAACTCCTACGAGCAGTACTTC CASGTSGNSYEQYF
. . TRBJ2-1 TRBV7-9 TGTGCCAGCAGCTTCCGGCGGACTATTTACGGCAATGAGCAGTTCTTC CASSFRRTIYGNEQFF
TRBD1 . TRBJ2-7 TRBV7-8 TGTGCCAGCAGCTTAGGGGGACAGACCTACGAGCAGTACTTC CASSLGGQTYEQYF
. . TRBJ2-7 TRBV28 TGTGCCAGCAGTTTAGACGGTGGCAGGGGCTCCTACGAGCAGTACTTC CASSLDGGRGSYEQYF
TRBD1 . TRBJ2-7 TRBV7-8 TGTGCCAGCAGCCGCGGGACAGGGAGGACCTACGAGCAGTACTTC CASSRGTGRTYEQYF
. . TRBJ2-2 TRBV4-3 TGCGCCAGCAGCCAAGTAGGGGCCGGCGGGGAGCTGTTTTTT CASSQVGAGGELFF
. . TRBJ1-1 TRBV19 TGTGCCAGTAGTAGTACCTACTTGAACACTGAAGCTTTCTTT CASSSTYLNTEAFF
. . TRBJ1-2 TRBV6-5 TGTGCCAGCAGTTACGCCGGACAGTATGGCTACACCTTC CASSYAGQYGYTF
TRBD1 . TRBJ2-5 TRBV7-6 TGTGCCAGCAGCTGGACAGGGGGCATCAGGGAGACCCAGTACTTC CASSWTGGIRETQYF
. few TRBJ1-3 TRBV28 TGTGCCAGCAGCTTAAAGGGGGGAGGGACAAGCTCTGGAAACACCATATATTTT CASSLKGGGTSSGNTIYF
TRBD1 . TRBJ2-7 TRBV4-3 TGCGCCAGCAGCCAAGAACGTGACAGGGGGCTGGACGAGCAGTACTTC CASSQERDRGLDEQYF
. . TRBJ2-2 TRBV2 TGTGCCAGCAGCAAAACGGGTGGGGGCTCGTTCACCGGGGAGCTGTTTTTT CASSKTGGGSFTGELFF
TRBD2 . TRBJ2-1 TRBV6-5 TGTGCCAGCAGTTACTGGCTAGCGGGAGGCTACAATGAGCAGTTCTTC CASSYWLAGGYNEQFF
TRBD2 . TRBJ2-7 TRBV6-5 TGTGCCAGCAGTTGGAGCGGGAGCTCCTACGAGCAGTACTTC CASSWSGSSYEQYF
TRBD2 few TRBJ2-7 TRBV5-6 TGTGCCAGCAGCCTTCTAGCGGGAGGATCCTACGAGCAGTACTTC CASSLLAGGSYEQYF
TRBD1 . TRBJ2-7 TRBV11-3 TGTGCCAGCAGCCCATCGACAGGGGGCAACGAGCAGTACTTC CASSPSTGGNEQYF
TRBD1 . TRBJ1-6 TRBV11-1 TGTGCCAGCAGCTCGCCCAAGGGACAGAGCTCCTATAATTCACCCCTCCACTTT CASSSPKGQSSYNSPLHF
TRBD1 . TRBJ2-7 TRBV29-1 TGCAGCGTTGAAGGAGGGACAGAAGGCGAGCAGTACTTC CSVEGGTEGEQYF
. few TRBJ2-1 TRBV28 TGTGCCAGCACCCAAGCGGGCCACGAGAATGAGCAGTTCTTC CASTQAGHENEQFF
. . TRBJ1-2 TRBV27 TGTGCCAGCAGTTGGGGCAGGGACTATGGCTACACCTTC CASSWGRDYGYTF
TRBD1 . TRBJ2-7 TRBV5-1 TGCGCCAGCAGCACTGGAGTTGGACAGGGGTCCTACGAGCAGTACTTC CASSTGVGQGSYEQYF
TRBD2 . TRBJ2-3 TRBV5-4 TGTGCCAGCAGTTCGGGAACTAGCGGAGATACGCAGTATTTT CASSSGTSGDTQYF
. . TRBJ2-3 TRBV5-1 TGCGCCAGCAGCCTGAGCGGATTCCCAGATACGCAGTATTTT CASSLSGFPDTQYF
. . TRBJ1-1 TRBV25-1 TGTGCCAGCAGTGAGGGTCGGGGTTTTGGCACTGAAGCTTTCTTT CASSEGRGFGTEAFF
TRBD1 . TRBJ2-5 TRBV28 TGTGCCAGCAGTTTTCGGGACAGGGCACCCCAAGAGACCCAGTACTTC CASSFRDRAPQETQYF
. . TRBJ2-3 TRBV19 TGTGCCAGTAGTTATTCGCGAGATACGCAGTATTTT CASSYSRDTQYF